This T cell receptor beta chain was identified in a study of blood T cell repertoires in COVID-19. Across the whole study: Samples of COVID-19 (acute and convalescent) were obtained from the United States, Italy and Spain.

Sequencing was performed with immunoSEQ multiplex PCR; in TCRdb, only in-frame clones are kept and a portion is missing. The data contain approximately 200,000 clones, around 85% of them singletons. Participants spanned ages roughly 18 to 95 years and resided in about two dozen US areas. Cohort 3 recovery required two negative PCRs, clearance, or symptom resolution. CDR1 is SEHNR and CDR2 is FQNEAQ in the germline V gene (reference sequence). Trimming took off 0 bases at V and 0 bases at J, with 9 bases between the two ends. CDR3 size: 15 residues. The sequence was collected from a man aged 35-49 years who had recovered from COVID-19. The chain uses TRBV7-9 and TRBJ2-7; D perhaps matches TRBD2 (6 bases). Sequencing was done on a sample of PBMCs or T cells enriched from blood (not recorded which). CDR3 protein: CASSLANGSSYEQYF. DNA for the CDR3: TGTGCCAGCAGCTTAGCGAACGGGAGCTCCTACGAGCAGTACTTC.